This TCR beta chain was found in a study of siplizumab effects on memory and regulatory T cells. Study conclusions and caveats: Confirmatory evidence of suppressive function in proliferating siplizumab-culture Tregs was not obtained.

Worth noting for this clone: Its antigen is undetermined.

The CDR3 is 19 residues long. With 0 bases removed from V and 1 base from J, the gap between germline ends came to 16 bases. Germline-derived CDR1 and CDR2 are LGHNA and YNFKEQ. Here immunoSEQ multiplex PCR was the method, and the copy in TCRdb shows in-frame clones only, minus some. The profile covers about 91,000 clones, with more than 85% appearing a single time and roughly 7.1% taken by the ten largest. The sequenced sample was CD8+ T cells sorted from blood. This TCR was recovered from a human donor in good health. The rearrangement links TRBV4-2 to TRBJ2-6, with D hard to call. The CDR3 spells CASSQDTADVYSGANVLTF. The CDR3 DNA reads as TGTGCCAGCAGCCAAGATACTGCGGACGTATATTCTGGGGCCAACGTCCTGACTTTC.